Shown below are 27 T cell receptor beta chains from a single sample sequenced in a study of radiation and T cells in renal cell carcinoma (dated by TCRdb to the early 2020s). The library was prepared using the immunoSEQ multiplex PCR assay. What TCRdb holds here is the immuneACCESS table cut down to in-frame rearrangements. Part of the clones is not present; checked against another copy, under half of the missing clones reflect an unresolved V gene, and the others are unexplained. In this sample the table shows some 130,000 clones, more than 70% of which occur a single time. The leading ten clones occupy 5.8% of the sample. The meaning of the sample's time point label: blood 2 weeks post-SBRT. This specimen's treatment or condition label, per the study, means: 15 Gy SBRT to primary tumor, nephrectomy 4 weeks later. The sample here was blood, taken from a patient whose treatment included radiotherapy and nephrectomy. The receptors derive from a woman in her seventies with renal cell carcinoma.

The chain employs TRBV5-4 and TRBJ1-5; D unclear. Trimming pared 0 bases from V and 4 bases from J, leaving 8 bases between. Germline V CDR1 and CDR2: SGHNT, YYREEE (reference sequence). CDR3 length: 14 residues. CDR3 bases: TGTGCCAGCAGCTTGGACCCTCTGAATCAGCCCCAGCATTTT. As protein: CASSLDPLNQPQHF.

This clone was picked up a small number of times. The chain links TRBV5-1 to TRBJ2-7; D not resolved. Trimming took 1 base from V and 6 from J, leaving 17 bases between them. CDR1 is SGHRS, CDR2 YFSETQ, per germline. CDR3 length equals 15 residues. CDR3 in DNA: TGCGCCAGCAGCTTGTTGTCTGGGGTGACGGGCGAGCAGTACTTC. The encoded protein is CASSLLSGVTGEQYF. The full variable domain, with the rest looked up from reference TRBV5-1 and TRBJ2-7, is KAGVTQTPRYLIKTRGQQVTLSCSPISGHRSVSWYQQTPGQGLQFLFEYFSETQRNKGNFPGRFSGRQFSNSRSEMNVSTLELGDSALYLCASSLLSGVTGEQYFGPGTRLTVT.

This rearrangement joins TRBV27 to TRBJ2-7, with D hard to call. Germline values: CDR1 MNHEY, CDR2 SMNVEV (reference sequence). V lost 2 bases to trimming and J lost 0 bases, with 11 bases between them. CDR3 size: 15 residues. CDR3 in amino acids: CASSLGASHSYEQYF. Here the CDR3 DNA reads TGTGCCAGCAGTTTAGGTGCCTCACACTCCTACGAGCAGTACTTC.

The chain combines TRBV28 with TRBJ2-1; 8 bases are shared with TRBD2. This CDR3 region has 14 residues. CDR1 and CDR2 (germline): MDHEN, SYDVKM. V shed 6 bases and J 5 bases; nucleotides not matched to a gene: 6. This CDR3 reads CASRPGGANNEQFF. The CDR3, as DNA: TGTGCCAGCAGACCCGGGGGGGCCAACAATGAGCAGTTCTTC. The full variable domain, its missing parts supplied by reference TRBV28 and TRBJ2-1, is DVKVTQSSRYLVKRTGEKVFLECVQDMDHENMFWYRQDPGLGLRLIYFSYDVKMKEKGDIPEGYSVSREKKERFSLILESASTNQTSMYLCASRPGGANNEQFFGPGTRLTVL.

This chain uses TRBV12-5 with TRBJ2-5, with D hard to call. Per germline, CDR1 LGHNT and CDR2 FRNRAP. There are 13 residues in the CDR3. V lost 3 bases, J lost 5 bases, and 10 bases lay in between. CDR3 nucleotides: TGTGCTAGTGGTTTTGGAACTATCGAGACCCAGTACTTC. This translates into CASGFGTIETQYF.

This chain's CDR3 is CASRTASNQPQHF. CDR3 DNA sequence: TGTGCCAGTCGGACAGCTAGCAATCAGCCCCAGCATTTT. The V gene is TRBV2, the J gene TRBJ1-5; D is possibly TRBD1 (6 bases). The CDR3 contains 13 residues. The V gene's germline CDR1 is SNHLY and CDR2 FYNNEI. Trimming shortened V by 9 bases and J by 0 bases, and 9 bases separated the two germline ends.

The J gene is TRBJ1-2, the V gene TRBV11-2; unclear D gene. This CDR3 spans 14 amino acids. Germline V lookup: CDR1 SGHAT, CDR2 FQNNGV. The V and J ends lost 0 bases and 5 bases respectively, with 10 bases between them. The CDR3 sequence is CASSLDSTRYGYTF. In DNA, the CDR3 is TGTGCCAGCAGCTTAGACAGTACCCGGTATGGCTACACCTTC.

The chain employs TRBV5-4 and TRBJ2-5; 11 nucleotides line up with TRBD2. This CDR3 region has 14 residues. The germline gives CDR1 SGHNT, CDR2 YYREEE (reference sequence). Trimming at V came to 3 bases and at J to 5 bases, leaving 3 bases not matched to a gene. The CDR3 sequence: CASSSSGGRETQYF. Written as DNA, the CDR3 is TGTGCCAGCAGCTCTAGCGGGGGGAGGGAGACCCAGTACTTC.

This chain uses TRBV29-1 with TRBJ2-7; a possible D gene is TRBD1 (5 bases). The CDR3 contains 16 residues. Trimming removed 6 bases at V and 2 bases at J, with 23 bases between. Germline V gene data show CDR1 as SQVTM and CDR2 as ANQGSEA. For the CDR3, the DNA is TGCAGCGTCGCAGAAGGTGGGCAGGGTTTAACCTACGAGCAGTACTTC. Translating gives CSVAEGGQGLTYEQYF.

The V and J genes are TRBV7-2 and TRBJ2-3, with 9 bases lining up with TRBD2. The junction had 7 bases not matched to a gene; V was cut back by 1 base and J by 5 bases. This CDR3 is 16 amino acids long. CDR1 and CDR2 (germline): SGHTA, FQGNSA. The CDR3 loop is CASSLVGRGGLDTQYF. CDR3 bases: TGTGCCAGCAGCTTAGTCGGGCGGGGGGGCCTAGATACGCAGTATTTT. Drawing the rest from reference TRBV7-2 and TRBJ2-3, the complete variable domain is GAGVSQSPSNKVTEKGKDVELRCDPISGHTALYWYRQSLGQGLEFLIYFQGNSAPDKSGLPSDRFSAERTGGSVSTLTIQRTQQEDSAVYLCASSLVGRGGLDTQYFGPGTRLTVL.

The chain combines TRBV25-1 with TRBJ1-2; D is possibly TRBD1 (5 bases). The CDR3 is made up of 13 amino acids. Germline V gene sequence: CDR1 MGHDK, CDR2 SYGVNS. V was shortened by 0 bases and J by 11 bases, with 13 bases between the two germline ends. The CDR3 protein is CASSEYGQGGYTF. The CDR3 DNA is TGTGCCAGCAGTGAATATGGGCAGGGCGGGTACACCTTC.

The genes are TRBV4-2 and TRBJ2-7; possibly TRBD2 for D (7 bases). CDR3 length equals 16 residues. V was cut by 1 base and J by 4 bases, with 17 bases left in between. Germline V gene sequence: CDR1 LGHNA, CDR2 YNFKEQ. Here the CDR3 DNA reads TGTGCCAGCAGCCAAGTCGAGGGGGGGCGCGGGTACGAGCAGTACTTC. It is translated as CASSQVEGGRGYEQYF.

The chain couples TRBV7-2 to TRBJ2-2, with 9 positions matching TRBD1. CDR1 and CDR2 (germline): SGHTA, FQGNSA. This CDR3 has 15 residues. V was pared by 1 base and J by 3 bases, with 0 bases of the junction left unmatched. The CDR3 bases are TGTGCCAGCAGCTTAGACAGGGGGCACACCGGGGAGCTGTTTTTT. Translated: CASSLDRGHTGELFF.

This clone showed up just a few times. The gene calls are TRBV19 and TRBJ1-1, with a tentative D call TRBD1 (5 bases). The CDR3 sequence is 16 residues long. Trimming shortened V by 7 bases and J by 5 bases, and 23 bases separated the two germline ends. Germline V CDR1 and CDR2: LNHDA, SQIVND (reference sequence). CDR3 in DNA: TGTGCCAGTACCCCCTGGATTGGGGGGAGGAGAACTGAAGCTTTCTTT. It codes for CASTPWIGGRRTEAFF.

The rearrangement joins TRBV11-3 to TRBJ2-1, with 10 nucleotides matching TRBD1. V was clipped by 5 bases and J by 3 bases; unmatched bases: 10. In germline, CDR1 is SGHNT, CDR2 YENEEA. CDR3 length: 17 amino acids. The CDR3 DNA reads as TGTGCCAGCAGCCCACGGACAGGGGGGACCTTCTACAATGAGCAGTTCTTC. Amino acids: CASSPRTGGTFYNEQFF.

This sequence joins TRBV5-4 and TRBJ2-5; 7 bases agree with TRBD1. V was clipped by 4 bases and J by 1 base; unmatched bases: 7. Germline V gives CDR1 SGHNT, CDR2 YYREEE (reference sequence). This CDR3 has 15 amino acids. The chain's CDR3 is CASSRQGNFQETQYF. CDR3 sequence (DNA): TGTGCCAGCAGCCGACAGGGTAACTTCCAAGAGACCCAGTACTTC.

A remark on this clone: One junction end disagrees with the germline gene, perhaps due to a read error. The J gene is TRBJ2-2, the V gene TRBV7-7; TRBD1 aligns across 9 bases. From germline, CDR1 is SSHAT and CDR2 FNYEAQ (reference sequence). The CDR3 consists of 17 residues. The CDR3 sequence is CASSAGEGQGNTGELFF. CDR3 in DNA: TGTGCTAGCAGCGCAGGGGAGGGACAGGGGAACACCGGGGAGCTGTTTTTT.

The chain carries TRBV5-1 and TRBJ1-3; 7 positions agree with TRBD1. The CDR3 is 15 residues long. V was pared by 3 bases and J by 7 bases, with 10 bases of the junction left unmatched. The germline CDR1 and CDR2 sequences are SGHRS and YFSETQ. The CDR3 is CASSSLGTAANTIYF. The CDR3 DNA reads as TGCGCCAGCAGCTCTTTAGGGACAGCGGCGAACACCATATATTTT.

This clone appeared a single time. This sequence joins TRBV25-1 and TRBJ1-5; TRBD1 agrees at 10 bases. The length of the CDR3 is 17 residues. Germline V gene sequence: CDR1 MGHDK, CDR2 SYGVNS. The V segment lost 3 bases and the J segment 7 bases; nucleotides outside the gene matches: 12. Here the CDR3 DNA reads TGTGCCAGCAGTGATAAATATCCGGACAGGGGGAGACAGCCCCAGCATTTT. This translates into CASSDKYPDRGRQPQHF.

The CDR3 loop is CASSSPDRGRDNEQFF. For the CDR3, the DNA is TGTGCCAGCAGCTCCCCGGACAGGGGCCGCGACAATGAGCAGTTCTTC. V gene TRBV7-9 combines with J gene TRBJ2-1; 9 bases map to TRBD1. Germline CDR1 SEHNR, CDR2 FQNEAQ (reference sequence). Unmatched junction bases numbered 9, after V lost 4 bases and J lost 5 bases. The CDR3 covers 16 residues.

The V and J genes are TRBV30 and TRBJ1-2; no clear D gene. Per germline, CDR1 GTSNPN and CDR2 SVGIG (reference sequence). This CDR3 spans 11 amino acids. V shed 2 bases and J shed 4 bases, with 5 bases lying between them. Here the CDR3 reads CAWSPTYGYTF. DNA of the CDR3: TGTGCCTGGAGTCCAACCTATGGCTACACCTTC.

This chain connects TRBV4-3 to TRBJ2-4, with 12 bases identical to TRBD1. The CDR3 totals 21 residues. Trimming cost V 1 base and J 0 bases; bases outside gene matches: 13. In germline, CDR1 is LGHNA, CDR2 YSLEER. CDR3 residues: CASSQGRGEGQGAKAKNIQYF. The CDR3 DNA follows: TGCGCCAGCAGCCAAGGTAGGGGAGAGGGACAGGGGGCTAAAGCCAAAAACATTCAGTACTTC.

The chain recombines TRBV5-6 with TRBJ1-5; D perhaps matches TRBD1 (5 bases). The CDR3 has 15 amino acids. From germline, CDR1 is SGHDT and CDR2 YYEEEE. V dropped 5 bases and J dropped 0 bases, with 12 bases sitting between them. The CDR3 loop is CASSLTVNSNQPQHF. CDR3 bases: TGTGCCAGCAGTCTGACAGTTAATAGCAATCAGCCCCAGCATTTT.

The chain combines TRBV27 with TRBJ1-1, with 7 bases matching TRBD1. The germline V gene encodes CDR1 MNHEY and CDR2 SMNVEV (reference sequence). The V segment lost 9 bases and the J segment 4 bases; nucleotides outside the gene matches: 2. The CDR3 loop spans 11 amino acids. CDR3 residues: CASYRGTEAFF. In nucleotides, the CDR3 is TGTGCCAGTTACAGGGGCACTGAAGCTTTCTTT.

This clone was observed a single time. In nucleotides, the CDR3 is TGTGCCAGTAGTATAATTGGCCGGAGACAGCTCAATGAGCAGTTCTTC. Amino acid sequence: CASSIIGRRQLNEQFF. The J gene is TRBJ2-1, the V gene TRBV19, with a tentative D call TRBD1 (5 bases). V gave up 2 bases and J gave up 6 bases, with 17 bases separating them. Germline-derived CDR1 and CDR2 are LNHDA and SQIVND (reference sequence). This CDR3 has 16 amino acids.

This chain connects TRBV2 to TRBJ2-1; D not resolved. The CDR3 contains 15 residues. V lost 6 bases and J lost 0, with 12 bases in between. CDR1 and CDR2 from the germline V gene are SNHLY and FYNNEI. CDR3 in DNA: TGTGCCAGCAGCTGGACCGATAGCTCCTACAATGAGCAGTTCTTC. It codes for CASSWTDSSYNEQFF.

In its sample, this clone was seen a few times. Written as DNA, the CDR3 is TGTGCCACCACACCGGGACCGTGGATGAACACTGAAGCTTTCTTT. Protein product: CATTPGPWMNTEAFF. This chain connects TRBV28 to TRBJ1-1; D perhaps matches TRBD1 (5 bases). This CDR3 has 15 residues. The germline CDR1 and CDR2 sequences are MDHEN and SYDVKM. V dropped 10 bases and J dropped 0 bases, with 18 bases sitting between them.